The subject of this entry is one T cell receptor beta chain. The antigen is undetermined. The data originate from a study of blood T cells in healthy people across ages. Study context: Template switching captured about one barcoded beta molecule per two T cells.

Study-level results: Donor CMV status, an unknown factor, possibly confounded changes in expanded clonotypes.

The authors ran a second PCR of 7 to 11 cycles using a sample-barcoded 5' primer and a J-beta primer mix. TCRdb reprocessed the 5' RACE reads via MiXCR and lists one record per CDR3 protein. The data hold around 1,500,000 distinct CDR3 sequences, with 35% to 45% observed a single time. There were at least 6 micrograms of total RNA extracted from every sample. There are 11 residues in the CDR3. V lost 7 bases and J 5 bases, leaving 9 bases between the germline ends. The V gene's germline CDR1 is SNHLY and CDR2 FYNNEI. The V and J genes are TRBV2 and TRBJ2-7, with no clear D. The receptor comes from a woman younger than 35 in good health. What was sequenced was blood. The CDR3 sequence: CASTLWNEQYF. CDR3 in DNA: TGTGCCAGCACGCTATGGAACGAGCAGTACTTC.